The text below deals with one TCR beta chain. The sample comes from a study of control samples from healthy donors and cancer patients. Germline values: CDR1 SGHVS, CDR2 FQNEAQ. J gave up 5 bases and V 3 bases, and 3 bases lay outside the gene matches. This CDR3 has 13 residues. Produced via immunoSEQ multiplex PCR; TCRdb's table is partial and in-frame only. The data contain 150,000 to 200,000 clones, 90% to 95% of them singletons. The TCR comes from a man aged 18 to 29 in good health. The rearrangement links TRBV7-8 to TRBJ2-5; the match to TRBD2 covers 7 bases. Sequenced input: blood. The CDR3 protein is CASSLGLRETQYF. The CDR3 coding sequence is TGTGCCAGCAGCTTGGGACTAAGGGAGACCCAGTACTTC.